Listed here are 3 T cell receptor beta chains from one sample, sequenced in a study of beta chain features in type 1 diabetes. No cognate antigen is known for these TCRs. Whole-study results and caveats: Significant though moderate, a shortening of TCRB CDR3s appeared in all four CD4+ subsets of Type 1 diabetes patients.

What was sequenced were expressed TCRB transcripts, since all of the isolated RNA had been reverse transcribed. Method: immunoSEQ multiplex PCR; TCRdb's copy keeps in-frame clones and lacks some. The table has around 360,000 clones, 10% to 15% seen once; the top ten hold about 0.01%. The sequenced material came from naive CD4+ T cells from blood. Receptor source: a woman younger than 35 with type 1 diabetes.

This clone was counted only a few times. This chain joins TRBV7-9 and TRBJ2-1, with D perhaps TRBD2 (6 bases). This CDR3 comprises 8 residues. Germline V lookup: CDR1 SEHNR, CDR2 FQNEAQ (reference sequence). Trimming took off 7 bases at V and 15 bases at J, with 7 bases between the two ends. The CDR3 DNA sequence: TGTGCCAGCACGGAGGGGTTCTTC. As protein: CASTEGFF.

The rearrangement uses TRBV11-2 and TRBJ2-3; D is ambiguous. Germline V gene data show CDR1 as SGHAT and CDR2 as FQNNGV. The CDR3 consists of 12 residues. V lost 5 bases and J 2 bases, leaving 5 bases between the germline ends. The CDR3 spells CASSPVTDTQYF. As DNA, the CDR3 is TGTGCCAGCAGCCCAGTCACAGATACGCAGTATTTT.

This clone was detected only a few times. The chain recombines TRBV4-3 with TRBJ1-5; no reliable D call. V lost 4 bases to trimming and J lost 5 bases, with 21 bases between them. Germline V CDR1 and CDR2: LGHNA, YSLEER. The CDR3 is made up of 17 amino acids. The CDR3 loop is CASSPNFRTAAYQPQHF. Written as DNA, the CDR3 is TGCGCCAGCAGCCCCAACTTCAGGACTGCGGCCTATCAGCCCCAGCATTTT.